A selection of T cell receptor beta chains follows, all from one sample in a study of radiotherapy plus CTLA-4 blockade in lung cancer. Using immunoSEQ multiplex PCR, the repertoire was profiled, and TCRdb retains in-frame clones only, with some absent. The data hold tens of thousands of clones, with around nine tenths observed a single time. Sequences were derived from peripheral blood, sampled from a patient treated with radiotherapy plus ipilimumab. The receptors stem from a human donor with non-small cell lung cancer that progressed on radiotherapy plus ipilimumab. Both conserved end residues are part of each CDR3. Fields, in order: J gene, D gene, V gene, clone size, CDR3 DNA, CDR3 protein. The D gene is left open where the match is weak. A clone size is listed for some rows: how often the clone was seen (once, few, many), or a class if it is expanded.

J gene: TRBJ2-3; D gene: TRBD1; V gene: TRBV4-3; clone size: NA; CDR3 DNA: TGCGCCAGCAGCCAAGGCCCGGGACAGCTCACAGATACGCAGTATTTT; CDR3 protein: CASSQGPGQLTDTQYF
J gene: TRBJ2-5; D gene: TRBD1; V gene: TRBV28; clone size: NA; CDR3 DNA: TGTGCCAGCAGTTTCGGTAGGGGGCGAGGGGAGACCCAGTACTTC; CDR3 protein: CASSFGRGRGETQYF
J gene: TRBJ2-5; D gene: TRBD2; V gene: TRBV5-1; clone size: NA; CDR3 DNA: TGCGCCAGCAGCACGGGACTAGCGGGAGGTGGTGAGACCCAGTACTTC; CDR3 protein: CASSTGLAGGGETQYF
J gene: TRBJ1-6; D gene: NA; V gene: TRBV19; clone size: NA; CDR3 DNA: TGTGCCAGTAGTACGGCAGGGGTGTCACCCCTCCACTTT; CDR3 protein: CASSTAGVSPLHF
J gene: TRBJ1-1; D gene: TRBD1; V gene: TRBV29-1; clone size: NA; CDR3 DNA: TGCAGCGTTGATGGCAGGGGGGCGATCGGTGGTGAAGCTTTCTTT; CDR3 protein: CSVDGRGAIGGEAFF
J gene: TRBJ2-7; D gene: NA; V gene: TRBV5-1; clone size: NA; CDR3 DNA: TGCGCCAGCAGCCCCACGGGGGTCTCTTGGGCCACCTACGAGCAGTACTTC; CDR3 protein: CASSPTGVSWATYEQYF
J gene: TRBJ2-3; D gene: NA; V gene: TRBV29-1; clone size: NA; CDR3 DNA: TGCAGCGTTGGTACTAGCACAGATACGCAGTATTTT; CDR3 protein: CSVGTSTDTQYF
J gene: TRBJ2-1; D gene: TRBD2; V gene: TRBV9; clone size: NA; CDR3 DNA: TGTGCCAGCAGCAAGGGACTAGCGGGAGCTGATGAGCAGTTCTTC; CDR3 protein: CASSKGLAGADEQFF
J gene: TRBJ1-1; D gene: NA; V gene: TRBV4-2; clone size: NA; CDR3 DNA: TGTGCCAGCAGCTACAGGACTGGGGAGACTCTTCGAGGAGCTTTCTTT; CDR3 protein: CASSYRTGETLRGAFF
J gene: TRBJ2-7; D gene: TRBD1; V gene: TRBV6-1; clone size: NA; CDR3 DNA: TGTGCCAGCAGTGGCCCGGGACAGGCCTCCTACGAGCAGTACTTC; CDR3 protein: CASSGPGQASYEQYF
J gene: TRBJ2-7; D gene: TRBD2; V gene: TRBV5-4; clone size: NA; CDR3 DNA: TGTGCCAGCGCCCCGTCGGGGGGGGCTTTTGTGCAGTACTTC; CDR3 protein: CASAPSGGAFVQYF
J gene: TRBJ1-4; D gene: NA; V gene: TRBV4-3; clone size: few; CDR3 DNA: TGCGCCAGCAGCCAAAGTCAGGGGAGGAGTGAAAAACTGTTTTTT; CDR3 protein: CASSQSQGRSEKLFF
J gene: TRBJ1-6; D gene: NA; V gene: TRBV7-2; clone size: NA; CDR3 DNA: TGTGCCAGCAGCTTAGCCTATCGGGGGGCGGATTCACCCCTCCACTTT; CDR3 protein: CASSLAYRGADSPLHF